This TCR beta chain was documented in a study of blood T cell repertoires in COVID-19. Across the study: Material from acute and convalescent COVID-19 was sourced from the United States, Italy and Spain.

This CDR3 contains 15 residues. Looked up from germline, CDR1 is SGHTA and CDR2 is FQGNSA. V lost 1 base and J 3 bases, leaving 12 bases between the germline ends. Study processing details: Quantification of nucleated cells was approximated via reference gene primer amplification. Profiled with immunoSEQ multiplex PCR; TCRdb holds only in-frame clones, not every one. Clonal size and the V and J genes are those of that table, whereas D and trimming came from the DNA. The sample holds 120,000 or so clones, roughly 79% seen once. The material sequenced was peripheral blood. This clonotype originated in a human donor in a cohort sampled during active COVID-19. V gene TRBV7-2 combines with J gene TRBJ2-5, with D possibly being TRBD2 (6 bases). CDR3 amino acids: CASSLVGGTKETQYF. The CDR3, as DNA: TGTGCCAGCAGCTTAGTTGGGGGGACCAAAGAGACCCAGTACTTC.